The 7 T cell receptor beta chains presented below share a single source sample, sequenced in a study of blood T cell repertoires in COVID-19. Clones were sequenced by immunoSEQ multiplex PCR, and TCRdb holds only the in-frame ones, with some missing. The sample contains about 220,000 clones, over 70% of which appear only once. The sample consisted of peripheral blood. The origin of the receptors is a woman in her sixties or seventies with acute or convalescent COVID-19.

The rearrangement joins TRBV4-1 to TRBJ2-7; 8 bases map to TRBD2. Germline V lookup: CDR1 MGHRA, CDR2 YSYEKL. V shed 3 bases, J shed 5 bases, and the junction held 9 bases outside the gene matches. This CDR3 spans 15 amino acids. CDR3 amino acids: CASSHPGGGVDEQYF. CDR3 DNA sequence: TGCGCCAGCAGCCACCCGGGAGGGGGGGTAGACGAGCAGTACTTC.

This rearrangement joins TRBV7-2 to TRBJ2-5; possibly TRBD2 for D (6 bases). The V end lost 4 bases, the J end lost 5 bases, and 14 bases lay between the germline ends. Germline CDR1 reads SGHTA; CDR2 reads FQGNSA. The CDR3 contains 14 residues. The CDR3 nucleotides are TGTGCCAGCAGCTCCGGGGGTAGTGTGGAGACCCAGTACTTC. Translating it yields CASSSGGSVETQYF.

The rearrangement uses TRBV30 and TRBJ2-7, with TRBD1 identical over 9 bases. This CDR3 spans 15 amino acids. Per germline, CDR1 GTSNPN and CDR2 SVGIG (reference sequence). Trimming took 3 bases from V and 2 from J; bases not matched to a gene: 8. The CDR3 spells CAWSAGQGITYEQYF. The CDR3 DNA reads as TGTGCCTGGAGCGCGGGACAGGGAATAACCTACGAGCAGTACTTC.

The chain joins TRBV11-1 to TRBJ2-5; 9 nucleotides line up with TRBD1. V gave up 3 bases and J gave up 4 bases; unmatched junction bases: 6. This CDR3 is built from 15 residues. Germline V lookup: CDR1 SGHAT, CDR2 FQDESV (reference sequence). CDR3 in amino acids: CASSFDRGARETQYF. DNA for the CDR3: TGTGCCAGCAGCTTCGACAGGGGGGCTCGAGAGACCCAGTACTTC.

The chain is built from TRBV29-1 and TRBJ2-5; 9 bases line up with TRBD2. Germline CDR1 is SQVTM and CDR2 is ANQGSEA. The trim removed 3 bases at V and 5 bases at J, leaving 4 bases unmatched. The CDR3 runs to 13 residues. The CDR3 spells CSVDLAGQETQYF. The CDR3 DNA reads as TGCAGCGTTGATCTAGCGGGGCAGGAGACCCAGTACTTC.

This clone was counted once. This chain uses TRBV5-1 with TRBJ1-3; D not resolved. Between the trimmed V and J ends, which lost 2 bases and 8 bases, there was a span of 14 bases. There are 14 residues in the CDR3. From germline, CDR1 is SGHRS and CDR2 YFSETQ. Here the CDR3 DNA reads TGCGCCAGCAGCTTCGCCAGGCCGGAGGACACCATATATTTT. It translates to CASSFARPEDTIYF.

The rearrangement joins TRBV3-1 (or the pseudogene TRBV3-2) to TRBJ2-7; no clear D gene. The germline gives CDR1 LGHDT, CDR2 YNNKEL (reference sequence). The ends were cut back, 0 bases at V and 3 bases at J, with 9 bases in the middle. The CDR3 is made up of 14 amino acids. CDR3 region: CASSQDTVNYEQYF. CDR3 bases: TGTGCCAGCAGCCAAGACACAGTCAACTACGAGCAGTACTTC.